Listed below are T cell receptor beta chains from one sample, sequenced in a study of beta chain features in type 1 diabetes. Clones were sequenced by immunoSEQ multiplex PCR, and TCRdb holds only the in-frame ones, with some missing. The sample consists of about 660,000 clones, about 14% of them appearing once. The source material was naive CD4+ T cells from blood. Source of these receptors: a young man with type 1 diabetes. CDR3s include the opening cysteine and the closing phenylalanine or tryptophan.

V gene: TRBV5-1; J gene: TRBJ2-7; CDR3 protein: CASSNQGINYEQYF
V gene: TRBV21-1; J gene: TRBJ2-3; CDR3 protein: CASSNLWSSTDTQYF
V gene: TRBV5-1; J gene: TRBJ2-5; CDR3 protein: CASSLAGDQETQYF
V gene: TRBV7-2; J gene: TRBJ2-3; CDR3 protein: CASSSTGWGTDTQYF
V gene: TRBV7-9; J gene: TRBJ1-4; CDR3 protein: CASSLREKLFF
V gene: TRBV9; J gene: TRBJ1-2; CDR3 protein: CASSDPGGYTF
V gene: TRBV28; J gene: TRBJ2-1; CDR3 protein: CATHGTRGNEQFF
V gene: TRBV5-1; J gene: TRBJ2-2; CDR3 protein: CASSLPGGELFF
V gene: TRBV30; J gene: TRBJ1-1; CDR3 protein: CAWRETGTGRTEAFF
V gene: TRBV2; J gene: TRBJ2-7; CDR3 protein: CASGGTSGPYEQYF
V gene: TRBV6-6; J gene: TRBJ2-7; CDR3 protein: CASTTGGRPGDEQYF
V gene: TRBV7-2; J gene: TRBJ2-1; CDR3 protein: CASSLGLNNEQFF
V gene: TRBV7-2; J gene: TRBJ2-5; CDR3 protein: CASSYTGQGSSETQYF
V gene: TRBV7-9; J gene: TRBJ1-2; CDR3 protein: CASTWSDYGYTF
V gene: TRBV7-9; J gene: TRBJ2-1; CDR3 protein: CASSLAFLERGPWIDEQFF
V gene: TRBV7-3; J gene: TRBJ2-3; CDR3 protein: CASSGSPTDTQYF
V gene: TRBV7-2; J gene: TRBJ1-1; CDR3 protein: CASSLASGAGGTEAFF
V gene: TRBV10-3; J gene: TRBJ2-1; CDR3 protein: CAIKTGPQWEQFF
V gene: TRBV7-2; J gene: TRBJ2-5; CDR3 protein: CASSLVPQETQYF
V gene: TRBV6-5; J gene: TRBJ2-3; CDR3 protein: CASSPHRDTDTQYF